These 32 T cell receptor beta chains originate from one sample sequenced in a study of blood T cells in healthy people across ages. A second PCR of 7 to 11 cycles used a sample-barcoded 5' primer and a J-beta primer mix. TCRdb processed the 5' RACE reads anew with MiXCR; each CDR3 protein has one entry. The table lists approximately 1.5 million distinct CDR3 sequences, about 31% of them singletons. The sample comprised blood. The receptor set was obtained from a young woman in good health.

The genes are TRBV4-2 and TRBJ2-3; TRBD2 matches at 11 bases. After removal of 2 bases from V and 2 bases from J, the junction contained 15 bases not matched to a gene. This CDR3 contains 20 residues. Germline V gives CDR1 LGHNA, CDR2 YNFKEQ. The CDR3 loop is CASSQLLAGGMYGDTDTQYF. The CDR3, as DNA: TGTGCCAGCAGCCAACTTCTAGCGGGAGGAATGTACGGAGACACAGATACGCAGTATTTT.

The sample holds a few counts of this clonotype. Here the CDR3 reads CSARAPGLGSPGSYNEQFF. CDR3 coding DNA: TGCAGTGCTAGAGCCCCGGGACTAGGGTCCCCTGGGTCCTACAATGAGCAGTTCTTC. This chain links TRBV20-1 with TRBJ2-1, with 8 positions matching TRBD2. CDR1 and CDR2 from the germline V gene are DFQATT and SNEGSKA (reference sequence). CDR3 size: 19 residues. The J segment lost 1 base and the V segment lost 1 base, leaving 15 bases of the junction unmatched.

The chain carries TRBV5-1 and TRBJ2-3, with D perhaps matching TRBD1 (6 bases). CDR3 length equals 12 residues. The ends were cut back, 0 bases at V and 11 bases at J, with 10 bases in the middle. Germline-derived CDR1 and CDR2 are SGHRS and YFSETQ. CDR3 in amino acids: CASSLGQVGQYF. CDR3 DNA: TGCGCCAGCAGCTTGGGACAGGTCGGGCAGTATTTT.

This clonotype was observed a few times. The J gene is TRBJ2-1, the V gene TRBV6-1; D remains unclear. The V gene lost 1 base and the J gene lost 0 bases, with 7 bases spanning the gap. Germline CDR1 and CDR2: MNHNS and SASEGT. The CDR3 runs 15 residues. CDR3 sequence: CASSEGSSSYNEQFF. For the CDR3, the DNA is TGTGCCAGCAGTGAAGGGAGTAGCTCCTACAATGAGCAGTTCTTC.

The chain employs TRBV5-1 and TRBJ2-3, with TRBD2 as a possible D gene (5 bases). V was cut by 4 bases and J by 3 bases, with 18 bases left in between. Germline V lookup: CDR1 SGHRS, CDR2 YFSETQ. This CDR3 comprises 16 residues. DNA for the CDR3: TGCGCCAGCAGCACTCATGGCGGGCTAGGGACAGATACGCAGTATTTT. Residues: CASSTHGGLGTDTQYF.

The chain employs TRBV20-1 and TRBJ1-5, with D unclear. Trimming stripped 1 base from V and 9 bases from J, with 13 bases between. Germline CDR1 is DFQATT and CDR2 is SNEGSKA (reference sequence). This CDR3 has 13 amino acids. CDR3: CSARVSEGLPQHF. The CDR3 nucleotides are TGCAGTGCTAGAGTATCGGAGGGCCTGCCCCAGCATTTT.

This clonotype was detected a few times. One junction end disagrees with the germline gene, perhaps due to a read error. The genes are TRBV5-1 and TRBJ2-1, with D tentatively TRBD1 or TRBD2 (5 bases each). The last part of the DNA fits TRBJ2-7 better; the J call may be wrong. This CDR3 contains 13 residues. Germline values: CDR1 SGHRS, CDR2 YFSETQ. The CDR3 bases are TGCGCCCGCAGCTTGGAGAGGGGTCTCGAGCAGTACTTC. This encodes CARSLERGLEQYF.

This clonotype came up a few times. The rearrangement joins TRBV11-2 to TRBJ1-1; TRBD1 might be the D (5 bases). The CDR3 contains 13 residues. Germline V lookup: CDR1 SGHAT, CDR2 FQNNGV. Trimming left V 3 bases short and J 4 bases short, with 9 bases between. The DNA for the CDR3 is TGTGCCAGCAGCTTTGAAAGGGGCACTGAAGCTTTCTTT. It encodes CASSFERGTEAFF.

The chain employs TRBV29-1 and TRBJ1-1; maybe TRBD1 (5 bases). Per germline, CDR1 SQVTM and CDR2 ANQGSEA. Deletions cut 7 bases from V and 5 bases from J, with 11 bases between. The CDR3 is 11 amino acids. The CDR3 DNA is TGCAGCGGGGGGAGAATAACTGAAGCTTTCTTT. Translation gives CSGGRITEAFF. Full variable domain (rest looked up from reference TRBV29-1 and TRBJ1-1): SAVISQKPSRDICQRGTSLTIQCQVDSQVTMMFWYRQQPGQSLTLIATANQGSEATYESGFVIDKFPISRPNLTFSTLTVSNMSPEDSSIYLCSGGRITEAFFGQGTRLTVV.

This sequence joins TRBV30 and TRBJ2-4, with 8 bases that match TRBD2. From germline, CDR1 is GTSNPN and CDR2 SVGIG (reference sequence). There are 13 residues in the CDR3. V was pared by 2 bases and J by 7 bases, with 4 bases of the junction left unmatched. CDR3 region: CAWSPGGGNIQYF. The CDR3 bases are TGTGCCTGGAGTCCCGGGGGGGGGAACATTCAGTACTTC. The full variable domain, its missing parts supplied by reference TRBV30 and TRBJ2-4, is SQTIHQWPATLVQPVGSPLSLECTVEGTSNPNLYWYRQAAGRGLQLLFYSVGIGQISSEVPQNLSASRPQDRQFILSSKKLLLSDSGFYLCAWSPGGGNIQYFGAGTRLSVL.

The chain joins TRBV27 to TRBJ2-3; 7 bases line up with TRBD1. CDR1 and CDR2 from the germline V gene are MNHEY and SMNVEV (reference sequence). This CDR3 comprises 15 residues. The trim removed 5 bases at V and 6 bases at J, leaving 11 bases unmatched. CDR3: CASSTGAPYGDTQYF. The CDR3 DNA follows: TGTGCCAGCAGTACAGGGGCGCCATATGGTGATACGCAGTATTTT.

This clonotype was seen a handful of times. CDR3 residues: CSASFLRGGIYEQYF. The CDR3 nucleotides read TGCAGTGCTAGCTTTTTGCGGGGGGGGATCTACGAGCAGTACTTC. The chain joins TRBV20-1 to TRBJ2-7; 9 bases map to TRBD2. Germline CDR1 DFQATT, CDR2 SNEGSKA (reference sequence). With 3 bases clipped from V and 3 bases from J, the junction kept 9 bases outside the gene matches. This CDR3 comprises 15 residues.

This clonotype came up a few times. This chain links TRBV24-1 with TRBJ1-2, with D maybe TRBD1 (6 bases). V was shortened by 4 bases and J by 6 bases, with 11 bases between the two germline ends. CDR1 and CDR2 from the germline V gene are KGHDR and SFDVKD. This CDR3 region has 13 residues. CDR3 in amino acids: CATSEQGIDGYTF. CDR3 DNA sequence: TGTGCCACCAGTGAACAGGGTATAGATGGCTACACCTTC.

Concerning this clonotype: Its ends do not fully match the called genes, so a read error is possible. The chain links TRBV27 to TRBJ1-4; 7 nucleotides match TRBD1. CDR1 and CDR2 from the germline V gene are MNHEY and SMNVEV (reference sequence). The length of the CDR3 is 14 residues. The CDR3 is CVSSLRQGGEKLFF. The CDR3 DNA reads as TGTGTCAGCAGCCTCCGACAGGGTGGTGAAAAACTGTTTTTT.

Concerning this clonotype itself: This may arise from a read error, as a much more abundant clone is one base away. The gene calls are TRBV29-1 and TRBJ2-7; tentative D call: TRBD1 (6 bases). The J call may be faulty, since TRBJ2-5 better matches the DNA end. The germline V gene has CDR1 SQVTM and CDR2 ANQGSEA. This CDR3 spans 14 amino acids. The CDR3 coding sequence is TGCAGCGTTGAAGATGGCGACAGGTTGGAGACCCAGTACTTC. It codes for CSVEDGDRLETQYF.

This chain joins TRBV5-6 and TRBJ2-5; 7 positions match TRBD2. The DNA end is more similar to TRBJ2-7, so the J call may be wrong. From germline, CDR1 is SGHDT and CDR2 YYEEEE. The CDR3 totals 15 residues. The CDR3 is CASIGPGGAQYEQYF. DNA for the CDR3: TGTGCCAGCATCGGGCCGGGGGGAGCCCAATACGAGCAGTACTTC.

The chain combines TRBV3-1 with TRBJ2-5, with D perhaps matching TRBD1 or TRBD2 (5 bases each). V was shortened by 0 bases and J by 7 bases, with 12 bases between the two germline ends. CDR1 LGHDT and CDR2 YNNKEL come from the germline V gene (reference sequence). The CDR3 spans 14 residues. This CDR3 reads CASSQEGTSGTQYF. CDR3 nucleotides: TGTGCCAGCAGCCAAGAGGGGACCTCTGGGACCCAGTACTTC.

This clonotype was detected only a few times. V usage is TRBV20-1 and J usage is TRBJ2-5; D may be TRBD2 (5 bases). V was pared by 3 bases and J by 4 bases, with 12 bases between. The germline gives CDR1 DFQATT, CDR2 SNEGSKA (reference sequence). This CDR3 region has 13 residues. In DNA form, the CDR3 reads TGCAGTGCTAGCAACCCTGCGGGAGAGACCCAGTACTTC. Amino acids: CSASNPAGETQYF.

This sequence joins TRBV9 and TRBJ2-5; tentatively, D is TRBD2 (6 bases). The CDR3 consists of 14 residues. Germline V CDR1 and CDR2: SGDLS, YYNGEE. Trimming left V 8 bases short and J 7 bases short, with 21 bases between. As DNA, the CDR3 is TGTGCCAGTGGGGGGACTTATTCCTCTGGGACCCAGTACTTC. Translation: CASGGTYSSGTQYF.

In the case of this clonotype: A read error is possible here, since a much larger clone lies one base away. The chain carries TRBV10-3 and TRBJ2-5, with D possibly TRBD2 on 6 matching bases. CDR3 length equals 17 residues. CDR1 is ENHRY, CDR2 SYGVKD, per germline. V was trimmed by 0 bases and J by 5 bases, leaving 19 bases between them. The DNA for the CDR3 is TGTGCCATCAGTGAGTCGCCCCGGGACGGGGGTTGGGAGACCCAGTACTTC. It translates to CAISESPRDGGWETQYF.

This sequence joins TRBV6-5 and TRBJ2-3; 7 bases align to TRBD2. Trimming removed 8 bases from V and 0 bases from J; junction bases left unmatched: 11. The CDR3 covers 16 residues. Germline V gives CDR1 MNHEY, CDR2 SVGAGI. This CDR3 reads CASPWTRGSSTDTQYF. CDR3 nucleotides: TGTGCCAGCCCCTGGACGCGGGGGTCTAGCACAGATACGCAGTATTTT.

In its sample, this clonotype was seen a few times. The chain combines TRBV20-1 with TRBJ1-2; tentative D call: TRBD1 (6 bases). The length of the CDR3 is 13 residues. Trimming took 6 bases from V and 5 from J, leaving 16 bases between them. Germline loops: CDR1 DFQATT, CDR2 SNEGSKA (reference sequence). CDR3 region: CSALRAGAYGYTF. The DNA of the CDR3 is TGCAGTGCCCTACGCGCAGGGGCTTATGGCTACACCTTC.

This clonotype was observed a handful of times. The rearrangement uses TRBV14 and TRBJ2-7; D remains ambiguous. Trimming cost V 1 base and J 4 bases, with 11 bases left between them. The CDR3 length is 14 residues. CDR1 is SGHDN and CDR2 is FVKESK in the germline V gene. The DNA of the CDR3 is TGTGCCAGCAGCCAAGGGTGGGCCTCGTACGAGCAGTACTTC. This translates into CASSQGWASYEQYF.

CDR3 nucleotide sequence: TGCAGCGTTGGGGACATCACTGAAGCTTTCTTT. It encodes CSVGDITEAFF. V is TRBV29-1 and J is TRBJ1-1; TRBD1 might be the D (6 bases). The V gene's germline CDR1 is SQVTM and CDR2 ANQGSEA. Trimming removed 4 bases at V and 4 bases at J, with 7 bases between. This CDR3 region has 11 residues.

This clonotype was observed a few times. The chain recombines TRBV20-1 with TRBJ1-2, with TRBD1 matching over 7 bases. The V and J ends lost 6 bases and 6 bases, in that order; junction bases with no gene match: 16. The length of the CDR3 is 15 residues. The V gene's germline CDR1 is DFQATT and CDR2 SNEGSKA (reference sequence). The CDR3 reads CSASSTTGAPHGYTF. CDR3 DNA: TGCAGTGCCTCAAGCACCACAGGGGCCCCTCATGGCTACACCTTC.

This chain links TRBV2 with TRBJ1-1, with 9 positions matching TRBD1. This CDR3 has 15 amino acids. The germline V gene has CDR1 SNHLY and CDR2 FYNNEI. V trimming: 4 bases; J trimming: 1 base; junction bases outside the gene matches: 4. CDR3 sequence (DNA): TGTGCCAGCAGTGGGGACAGGGCCGGGAACACTGAAGCTTTCTTT. Residues: CASSGDRAGNTEAFF.

This clonotype was detected a few times. The chain uses TRBV12-3 or TRBV12-4 and TRBJ2-7; D may be TRBD2 (5 bases). Trimming shortened V by 5 bases and J by 0 bases, and 17 bases separated the two germline ends. The CDR3 runs to 16 residues. The CDR3 DNA is TGTGCCAGCAGTCGAGGTGGACTTCCAGTCTCCTACGAGCAGTACTTC. Translation gives CASSRGGLPVSYEQYF.

The J gene is TRBJ2-7, the V gene TRBV5-1; no clear D. The DNA matches TRBJ2-5 better at its end, which makes the J call doubtful. The germline gives CDR1 SGHRS, CDR2 YFSETQ. The CDR3 extends over 15 amino acids. DNA of the CDR3: TGCGCCAGCAGCCTGTACCGGGCTCCCGGGGAGACCCAGTACTTC. Its protein product is CASSLYRAPGETQYF.

This clonotype was found a few times. V is TRBV9 and J is TRBJ2-1; 7 bases agree with TRBD2. The CDR3 loop spans 15 amino acids. The junction had 8 bases not matched to a gene; V was cut back by 1 base and J by 7 bases. From germline, CDR1 is SGDLS and CDR2 YYNGEE. CDR3 loop: CASSVQPGGRNEQFF. CDR3 in DNA: TGTGCCAGCAGCGTACAACCGGGAGGAAGGAATGAGCAGTTCTTC.

In DNA, the CDR3 is TGCAGTGCTAGCGACAGGATCACAGATACGCAGTATTTT. Residues: CSASDRITDTQYF. The V gene is TRBV20-1, the J gene TRBJ2-3, with D perhaps matching TRBD1 (6 bases). Germline CDR1 DFQATT, CDR2 SNEGSKA (reference sequence). V gave up 3 bases and J gave up 2 bases, with 9 bases separating them. CDR3 length: 13 residues.

The chain carries TRBV6-1 and TRBJ2-7; D gene ambiguous. The germline CDR1 and CDR2 sequences are MNHNS and SASEGT. The V and J ends lost 3 bases and 1 base respectively, with 7 bases between them. The CDR3 has 13 amino acids. The CDR3 DNA reads TGTGCCAGCAGTGACATGATTTCCTACGAGCAGTACTTC. Translated, it gives CASSDMISYEQYF.

This clonotype was detected a few times. V usage is TRBV29-1 and J usage is TRBJ1-2; D is perhaps TRBD1 (5 bases). Deletions cut 0 bases from V and 3 bases from J, with 20 bases between. Germline V gene sequence: CDR1 SQVTM, CDR2 ANQGSEA. The CDR3 has 17 residues. Here the CDR3 DNA reads TGCAGCGTTGAAGATTTCGTGACAGACCTTCCCTACTATGGCTACACCTTC. Protein sequence: CSVEDFVTDLPYYGYTF.